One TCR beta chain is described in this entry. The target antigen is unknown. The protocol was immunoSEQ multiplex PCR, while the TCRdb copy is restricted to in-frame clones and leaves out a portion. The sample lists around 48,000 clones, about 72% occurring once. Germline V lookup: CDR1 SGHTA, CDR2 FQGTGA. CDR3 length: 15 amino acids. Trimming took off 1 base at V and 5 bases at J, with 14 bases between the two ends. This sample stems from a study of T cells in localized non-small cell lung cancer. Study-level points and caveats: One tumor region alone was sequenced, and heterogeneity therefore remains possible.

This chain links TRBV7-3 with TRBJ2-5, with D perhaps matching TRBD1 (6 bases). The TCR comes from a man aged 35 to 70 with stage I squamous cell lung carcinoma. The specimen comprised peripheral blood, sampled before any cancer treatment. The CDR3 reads CASSLSAGVGETQYF. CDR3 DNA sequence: TGTGCCAGCAGCTTAAGCGCAGGGGTTGGGGAGACCCAGTACTTC. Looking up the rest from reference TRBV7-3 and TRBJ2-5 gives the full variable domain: GAGVSQTPSNKVTEKGKYVELRCDPISGHTALYWYRQSLGQGPEFLIYFQGTGAADDSGLPNDRFFAVRPEGSVSTLKIQRTERGDSAVYLCASSLSAGVGETQYFGPGTRLLVL.